The rows below give T cell receptor beta chains drawn from one sample of a study of neoadjuvant anti-PD-1 for oral cavity cancer. This table comes from immunoSEQ multiplex PCR, and its TCRdb copy is limited to in-frame clones, with some not included. The sample shows more than 12,000 clones, roughly 40% of them seen only once. Sample: tumor tissue, taken after nivolumab (anti-PD-1) treatment. The receptors were gathered from a person aged 40 to 85 with oral cavity squamous cell carcinoma. Each CDR3 is given without its conserved first and last residue. Each record gives: J gene, V gene, CDR3 protein.

>TRBJ1-6|TRBV4-3
ASSQEYNSPLH
>TRBJ2-7|TRBV7-9
ASSYSGTGLGEQY
>TRBJ1-5|TRBV27
ASSLRNSNQPQH
>TRBJ2-7|TRBV5-1
ASSPRQGLSYEQY
>TRBJ2-5|TRBV30
AWSARQGARETQY
>TRBJ2-1|TRBV6-5
ASRRVNNEQF
>TRBJ2-7|TRBV11-2
ASSLLLSDSPYEQY
>TRBJ1-2|TRBV7-2
ASSLRARPKNYGYT
>TRBJ2-1|TRBV6-5
ASSYGLASYNEQF
>TRBJ1-2|TRBV5-4
ASSQLELNYGYT
>TRBJ2-5|TRBV5-1
ASSGGDLETQY
>TRBJ2-5|TRBV11-3
ASSASGAGTQY
>TRBJ1-6|TRBV10-2
ASSDRASPLH
>TRBJ2-5|TRBV27
ASSPILGWETQY
>TRBJ1-5|TRBV5-1
ASSLEEVVQPQH
>TRBJ1-1|TRBV23-1
ASSRTGPWATEAF
>TRBJ2-1|TRBV11-2
ASSTGTFDEQF
>TRBJ1-6|TRBV9
ASSLRTEDSPLH
>TRBJ1-5|TRBV6-1
ASSGLTGYSNQPQH
>TRBJ2-1|TRBV5-8
ASSMNRGNEQF
>TRBJ1-1|TRBV6-5
ATETGWERNTEAF
>TRBJ2-7|TRBV6-5
ASSYSLAYEQY
>TRBJ2-1|TRBV15
ATSRDTEQF
>TRBJ2-7|TRBV6-6
ASSYGAQTYEQY
>TRBJ2-5|TRBV5-1
ASSLGGRVEETQY
>TRBJ1-1|TRBV27
ASSLVVGAGRNTEAF
>TRBJ2-2|TRBV19
ASSVQNTGELF
>TRBJ2-2|TRBV4-1
ASSQTRGWRVGLF
>TRBJ2-1|TRBV5-4
ATSGDYNEQF
>TRBJ1-1|TRBV15
ATSRERLPNTEAF
>TRBJ2-7|TRBV27
ATKQGPNHYEQY
>TRBJ2-5|TRBV11-2
ASSANSGGETQY
>TRBJ2-7|TRBV27
ATTPRWGKSYEQY
>TRBJ2-7|TRBV7-2
ASSLDRQPSYEQY
>TRBJ2-7|TRBV5-1
ASSFGQGATYEQY
>TRBJ2-5|TRBV6-5
ASSPGGSWETQY
>TRBJ2-3|TRBV6-5
ASSYRPVLGDTQY
>TRBJ2-5|TRBV19
ASSIGGGPGETQY
>TRBJ2-5|TRBV11-2
ASSLGGGETQY
>TRBJ2-7|TRBV7-2
ASSLDAGGFYEQY
>TRBJ2-1|TRBV5-1
ASSLEGSSYNEQF
>TRBJ1-2|TRBV4-3
ASSADRRYYGYT
>TRBJ2-7|TRBV9
ASSVGLSGGVYEQY
>TRBJ1-6|TRBV27
ASSLWGGRSPLH
>TRBJ2-5|TRBV19
ASSRLAGHQETQY
>TRBJ2-1|TRBV5-5
ASSLRTGAPALYNEQF
>TRBJ2-7|TRBV2
ASSETEWNYEQY
>TRBJ2-5|TRBV7-3
ASSLTSGPQETQY
>TRBJ1-1|TRBV11-2
ASSLTKNTEAF
>TRBJ2-2|TRBV7-2
ASSLSPVVGELF
>TRBJ1-5|TRBV6-1
ASREREGQPQH
>TRBJ2-7|TRBV14
ASSRQPGQGYEQY
>TRBJ1-6|TRBV7-9
ASSLEGTANSPLH
>TRBJ1-1|TRBV5-1
ASSPLQGMNTEAF
>TRBJ2-3|TRBV11-3
ASSYSVAGADTQY
>TRBJ1-1|TRBV6-4
ASSDTRRGTEAF
>TRBJ1-5|TRBV10-3
ATKDRADQPQH